Listed here are 25 T cell receptor beta chains from one sample, sequenced in a study of T cell changes during pregnancy in multiple sclerosis (dated by TCRdb to between 2018 and 2021). Libraries were prepared through the immunoSEQ multiplex PCR assay. TCRdb obtained this table from immuneACCESS and retained in-frame rearrangements with V and J assigned. These tables miss some clones; where compared with another copy, unresolved V genes account for less than half of the shortfall, and the remainder is unexplained. Here the sample has some 30,000 clones; about nine tenths occur a single time. The ten biggest clones cover about 6.9% of the sample. The specimen comprised CD8+ T cells from peripheral blood mononuclear cells, sampled in the second trimester of pregnancy. The receptors derive from a female donor with multiple sclerosis, enrolled in a pregnancy study.

The rearrangement joins TRBV6-1 to TRBJ1-2; D is perhaps TRBD1 (5 bases). CDR1 and CDR2 from the germline V gene are MNHNS and SASEGT. Trimming shortened V by 3 bases and J by 4 bases, and 9 bases separated the two germline ends. CDR3 length: 13 residues. The chain's CDR3 is CASSETVSYGYTF. In nucleotides, the CDR3 is TGTGCCAGCAGTGAGACAGTCTCCTATGGCTACACCTTC.

The CDR3 is CAISEPGGHEQFF. The CDR3 DNA reads TGTGCCATCAGTGAGCCAGGGGGCCACGAGCAGTTCTTC. V gene TRBV10-3 combines with J gene TRBJ2-1, with 8 bases identical to TRBD1. Germline V gene lookup returns CDR1 ENHRY and CDR2 SYGVKD. V lost 2 bases and J lost 10; bases outside the gene matches: 4. CDR3 length: 13 residues.

The gene calls are TRBV5-1 and TRBJ2-7; D not certain. The CDR3 runs 13 residues. The germline V and J ends were trimmed by 3 bases and 2 bases, with 9 bases remaining between them. The germline gives CDR1 SGHRS, CDR2 YFSETQ. The CDR3: CASSSDGAYEQYF. CDR3 sequence (DNA): TGCGCCAGCAGCTCTGACGGAGCCTACGAGCAGTACTTC.

The rearrangement joins TRBV4-1 to TRBJ2-1; the match to TRBD2 covers 11 bases. CDR3 length equals 15 residues. V lost 2 bases to trimming and J lost 5 bases; unmatched junction nucleotides: 2. Germline assignment: CDR1 MGHRA and CDR2 YSYEKL. DNA of the CDR3: TGCGCCAGCAGCCAACTGGGACTAGCGGACAATGAGCAGTTCTTC. It is translated as CASSQLGLADNEQFF.

The rearrangement links TRBV7-9 to TRBJ2-5; a possible D gene is TRBD2 (6 bases). The CDR3 extends over 13 amino acids. Germline lookup yields CDR1 SEHNR and CDR2 FQNEAQ (reference sequence). V was trimmed by 5 bases and J by 9 bases, leaving 16 bases between them. DNA for the CDR3: TGTGCCAGCAGCCCCGGACTATTCGAGGCCCAGTACTTC. Protein: CASSPGLFEAQYF.

The chain links TRBV6-5 to TRBJ2-7; a weak D match, TRBD2 (5 bases). Trimming took off 5 bases at V and 3 bases at J, with 14 bases between the two ends. Germline loops: CDR1 MNHEY, CDR2 SVGAGI. The CDR3 has 14 residues. The CDR3 spells CASSPSRGGYEQYF. The CDR3, as DNA: TGTGCCAGCAGTCCTTCACGGGGTGGCTACGAGCAGTACTTC.

This clone was detected once. CDR3 sequence: CASSEGNRRTGELFF. In DNA, the CDR3 is TGTGCCAGCAGCGAGGGGAACAGGCGTACCGGGGAGCTGTTTTTT. The V gene is TRBV9, the J gene TRBJ2-2; weak D call: TRBD1 (5 bases). The CDR3 extends over 15 amino acids. V was trimmed by 3 bases and J by 5 bases, leaving 14 bases between them. The germline V gene has CDR1 SGDLS and CDR2 YYNGEE.

This chain joins TRBV28 and TRBJ1-2; 9 bases map to TRBD1. This CDR3 has 18 residues. Trimming cost V 11 bases and J 8 bases; bases outside gene matches: 27. CDR1 MDHEN and CDR2 SYDVKM come from the germline V gene. The CDR3 reads CASLTPGTGSTIAGGYTF. CDR3 nucleotides: TGTGCCTCCCTAACCCCTGGGACAGGGTCCACGATTGCTGGAGGCTACACCTTC.

The J gene is TRBJ2-7, the V gene TRBV19; a possible D gene is TRBD1 (6 bases). Trimming removed 5 bases at V and 4 bases at J, with 15 bases between. This CDR3 is built from 14 residues. Per germline, CDR1 LNHDA and CDR2 SQIVND (reference sequence). The CDR3 sequence is CASSSRTEEYEQYF. CDR3 nucleotide sequence: TGTGCCAGTAGTTCCCGGACAGAAGAATACGAGCAGTACTTC.

The J gene is TRBJ1-5, the V gene TRBV6-6; maybe TRBD1 (5 bases). V lost 5 bases and J lost 6, with 14 bases in between. From germline, CDR1 is MNHNY and CDR2 SVGAGI (reference sequence). The CDR3 loop spans 14 amino acids. The CDR3 bases are TGTGCCAGCAGTAGGGGAGGGATTAGTCAGCCCCAGCATTTT. Its protein product is CASSRGGISQPQHF.

V is TRBV20-1 and J is TRBJ2-1; no firm D call. V was clipped by 0 bases and J by 9 bases, with 6 bases between them. Germline CDR1 DFQATT, CDR2 SNEGSKA (reference sequence). The CDR3 runs 11 residues. The CDR3 loop reads CSARESFEQFF. The CDR3 DNA reads as TGCAGTGCTAGAGAAAGCTTTGAGCAGTTCTTC.

The rearrangement joins TRBV19 to TRBJ2-7, with 8 positions matching TRBD1. The CDR3 has 14 amino acids. Per germline, CDR1 LNHDA and CDR2 SQIVND (reference sequence). The V gene end was trimmed by 4 bases and the J gene end by 2 bases; junction bases not matched to a gene: 4. CDR3 DNA: TGTGCCAGTAGTAGTACAGGGGGACCCTACGAGCAGTACTTC. Translated, it gives CASSSTGGPYEQYF.

The CDR3 DNA is TGTGCCAGTAGTATGCTACAGGGGGAAGACACTGAAGCTTTCTTT. Protein sequence: CASSMLQGEDTEAFF. V is TRBV19 and J is TRBJ1-1, with TRBD1 matching over 8 bases. CDR3 length equals 15 residues. Germline assignment: CDR1 LNHDA and CDR2 SQIVND (reference sequence). The ends lost 3 bases at V and 3 bases at J; junction bases unmatched: 6.

The DNA of the CDR3 is TGTGCCAGCAGCCCCCGGGACAGCAACTCCTACGAGCAGTACTTC. Translating gives CASSPRDSNSYEQYF. The chain recombines TRBV7-6 with TRBJ2-7; TRBD1 matches 7 bases. The CDR3 runs to 15 residues. V trimming: 5 bases; J trimming: 0 bases; junction bases outside the gene matches: 7. Germline lookup yields CDR1 SGHVS and CDR2 FNYEAQ.

The chain uses TRBV7-3 and TRBJ2-3, with 7 positions matching TRBD2. This CDR3 is built from 15 residues. The germline gives CDR1 SGHTA, CDR2 FQGTGA. The V segment lost 2 bases and the J segment 0 bases; nucleotides outside the gene matches: 2. This CDR3 reads CASSLGTTSTDTQYF. In DNA form, the CDR3 reads TGTGCCAGCAGCTTAGGGACTACTAGCACAGATACGCAGTATTTT.

V usage is TRBV27 and J usage is TRBJ2-4; a possible D gene is TRBD1 (7 bases). This CDR3 region has 12 residues. Trimming took off 5 bases at V and 9 bases at J, with 11 bases between the two ends. CDR1 MNHEY and CDR2 SMNVEV come from the germline V gene (reference sequence). CDR3 sequence (DNA): TGTGCCAGCAGTGACCAGGGGGGCATTCAGTACTTC. This codes for CASSDQGGIQYF.

The table lists this clone with a count of one. The chain uses TRBV30 and TRBJ1-1; 7 bases are shared with TRBD1. The CDR3 is made up of 13 amino acids. The germline gives CDR1 GTSNPN, CDR2 SVGIG (reference sequence). J was trimmed by 7 bases and V by 2 bases; bases with no gene match: 7. In DNA form, the CDR3 reads TGTGCCTGGAGTTTACAGGGGATCGGTGAAGCTTTCTTT. Translating gives CAWSLQGIGEAFF.

The chain joins TRBV11-1 to TRBJ2-5, with 11 bases that match TRBD2. The V and J ends lost 5 bases and 5 bases, in that order; junction bases with no gene match: 4. The CDR3 has 14 amino acids. Per the germline V gene, CDR1 is SGHAT and CDR2 is FQDESV (reference sequence). The CDR3 region has the DNA TGTGCCAGCAGCCCACTAGCGGGGGCGGAGACCCAGTACTTC. Translated, it gives CASSPLAGAETQYF.

The chain is built from TRBV30 and TRBJ2-1; D is possibly TRBD2 (5 bases). Germline CDR1 is GTSNPN and CDR2 is SVGIG (reference sequence). The V gene lost 0 bases and the J gene lost 8 bases, with 11 bases spanning the gap. This CDR3 spans 13 amino acids. The CDR3 reads CAWSVLGMDEQFF. The CDR3 DNA is TGTGCCTGGAGTGTACTAGGGATGGATGAGCAGTTCTTC.

This clone was recorded only once. The chain uses TRBV27 and TRBJ1-3, with unresolved D. Germline assignment: CDR1 MNHEY and CDR2 SMNVEV (reference sequence). CDR3 length: 17 residues. V gave up 6 bases and J gave up 0 bases, with 18 bases separating them. The CDR3 DNA is TGTGCCAGCAGCAACTCAAGCGGGTACAACTCTGGAAACACCATATATTTT. Translated: CASSNSSGYNSGNTIYF.

This clone was detected a few times. The genes are TRBV6-1 and TRBJ1-2; D remains unclear. V was trimmed by 0 bases and J by 4 bases, leaving 12 bases between them. CDR3 length equals 15 residues. Germline V CDR1 and CDR2: MNHNS, SASEGT. The CDR3 nucleotides read TGTGCCAGCAGTGAAGCGGGCACGGAAGGCTATGGCTACACCTTC. It codes for CASSEAGTEGYGYTF.

This clone is judged large. J is TRBJ2-4 and V is TRBV6-4, with TRBD2 matching 11 bases. Trimming removed 0 bases from V and 8 bases from J; junction bases left unmatched: 9. CDR1 and CDR2 (germline): MRHNA, SNTAGT. The CDR3 is 17 residues long. Here the CDR3 reads CASSDSLAGGGVDIQYF. The CDR3 DNA reads as TGTGCCAGCAGTGACTCGCTAGCGGGGGGCGGAGTGGACATTCAGTACTTC.

J is TRBJ2-5 and V is TRBV4-1; D possibly corresponds to TRBD1 (5 bases). The germline V and J ends were trimmed by 3 bases and 2 bases, with 7 bases remaining between them. This CDR3 comprises 13 residues. CDR1 and CDR2 (germline): MGHRA, YSYEKL. This CDR3 reads CASSHDSQETQYF. DNA of the CDR3: TGCGCCAGCAGCCATGACAGTCAAGAGACCCAGTACTTC.

This chain connects TRBV19 to TRBJ1-1, with D perhaps TRBD1 (6 bases). Per germline, CDR1 LNHDA and CDR2 SQIVND (reference sequence). The V gene lost 5 bases and the J gene lost 4 bases, with 14 bases spanning the gap. The CDR3 consists of 14 residues. CDR3 nucleotides: TGTGCCAGTAGTCCCCGTCGAGGGGGCACTGAAGCTTTCTTT. Residues: CASSPRRGGTEAFF.

This clone appeared a few times. The chain has TRBV30 and TRBJ1-1, with a weak D call TRBD1 (5 bases). V was cut by 2 bases and J by 5 bases, with 6 bases left in between. Germline values: CDR1 GTSNPN, CDR2 SVGIG (reference sequence). This CDR3 has 11 amino acids. In DNA form, the CDR3 reads TGTGCCTGGAGTAGGGGAACTGAAGCTTTCTTT. It encodes CAWSRGTEAFF.